This T cell receptor (beta chain) was sequenced in a study of cytomegalovirus exposure and HLA in healthy donors. Study results and limitations: V- and J-gene trimming in TCR beta was tied to a missense DCLRE1C variant by an analysis performed later. Donors belonging to an Asian-associated ancestry cluster reportedly showed fewer N-insertions in productive TCRs than the roughly 670-donor mean, according to what a later analysis found. Previous analysis showed most TCR beta V segments were productive about 87% or about 30% of the time. Overall, 164 TCR beta chains were annotated as cytomegalovirus-associated.

CDR3 length equals 16 residues. CDR1 and CDR2 (germline): MNHEY, SMNVEV (reference sequence). V was cut by 2 bases and J by 1 base, with 14 bases left in between. Primers included in the PCR were 60 Vbeta and 13 Jbeta primers. Sequencing used immunoSEQ multiplex PCR; TCRdb keeps in-frame clones, though not all of them. The repertoire includes tens of thousands of clones, approximately 63% of them detected once, and less than 20% sits in the top ten. The table lists this clone with many counts. The antigen is not known. V and J are TRBV27 and TRBJ1-2, with a possible D match to TRBD1 (6 bases). This clonotype was obtained from a woman aged 60-75 years in good health and CMV-seropositive. Sequenced material: PBMCs. The chain's CDR3 is CASSLRAPQGNYGYTF. As DNA, the CDR3 is TGTGCCAGCAGTTTAAGGGCCCCACAGGGTAACTATGGCTACACCTTC.